This T cell receptor (beta chain) originates from a study of shared clonotypes between healthy human individuals (dated by TCRdb to the early 2020s). Regarding the research as a whole: A couple of women and a few men aged 18 to 49 years were included in the cohort. For each donor, three plates each were used for CD4 naive and CD4 memory, two plates were used for CD8 naive, and one plate was used for CD8 memory. Blood TCR repertoires of five healthy adults were deeply sequenced to estimate repertoire size and the extent of clonotype sharing between individuals. Different laboratories and diverse techniques were used to prepare libraries and sequence TCR repertoires, to increase sequencing depth and limit assay-specific biases. Each donor's leukapheresis produced roughly between roughly 0.85 and 9 billion PBMCs.

Study-wide findings and limitations: When a few donors were compared, the shared fraction of clonotypes was 5% to 6.5% for naive CD4, over 3% for naive CD8, roughly 2.3% for memory CD4, and roughly 0.43% for memory CD8. Larger estimated clonotype richness was generally found for naive subsets than for memory subsets. Even with the large sequencing depth, rarefaction of the sorted-subset datasets indicated that sequencing was incomplete. Compared with non-shared clonotypes, clonotypes shared by all four sorted-subset donors had higher generation probabilities. Because the study included a small number of donors, the genetic and exposure-history diversity represented was limited. Pairwise subsampling led to the expectation that sequencing depth would affect the degree of clonotype sharing among donors. Sampling was restricted to blood, and TCR repertoires in tissue are likely to differ from TCR repertoires in blood.

For the CD8 naive samples, CD45RO-negative cells were positively selected for CCR7, yielding a CD45RA+CCR7+ population from which TemRA cells were excluded. The donors were healthy, HIV-negative adults who had no recently reported acute infections or vaccinations. Only Caucasian adults living in Nashville, Tennessee, USA were represented among the donors. Blood was obtained by leukapheresis, after which PBMCs were separated by Ficoll-Histopaque density gradient centrifugation and cryopreserved in liquid nitrogen vapor phase. Purity and quantity of every magnetically sorted T cell population were checked by analytical flow cytometry. Each sorted fraction had its genomic DNA isolated and then quantified by UV absorbance on a Nanodrop 2000c. Using the deep immunoSEQ assay, multiplex PCR amplified TCR CDR3 regions from genomic DNA. For each cell subset, the extracted genomic DNA was distributed evenly across all wells of several immunoSEQ 96-well plates, and each plate served as one replicate. For sorted subsets, each replicate PCR was loaded with 200 ng genomic DNA, equivalent to 30,000 or so T cell genomes. Purified libraries were measured with a Qubit 3.0 fluorometer, size-checked on a Bioanalyzer 2100, and measured again with the KAPA Library Quantification kit. Each immunoSEQ 96-well plate was sequenced on its own single-read 150-cycle Illumina NextSeq 550 flow cell. In the source study's methods: Because the immunoSEQ output included only junctional sequences and no quality scores, the filtering could not be the same as the filtering used for full-length reads. Sequences were annotated with PyIR, a Python wrapper for IgBLAST v1.9, and V/J genes and CDR3 were assigned using IMGT germline references. Reads with weak V/J assignments (E-value above 1e-6), missing CDR3, stop codons, out-of-frame junctions, or ambiguous translated residues were removed. V3J clonotypes were defined by identical inferred V gene, J gene, and CDR3 amino acid sequence. To compute the percentage overlap between repertoires, the number of shared unique clonotypes was divided by the size of the smaller repertoire. Repertoire richness was assessed with RTK rarefaction, the Chao1 estimator, and Recon v2.1 estimates of unobserved clonotypes. Generation probabilities were computed with OLGA for all TCRbeta clonotypes obtained by the gDNA method from a handful of donors. TCRdb holds this immuneACCESS table with in-frame rearrangements only. Some clones are missing; in checked studies, unresolved V genes explain under half, and the rest has no known cause. V and J calls and clone size are those listed in that table; D and trimming were worked out from the DNA. Present in this sample are roughly 2.1 million clones, roughly 91% of which were seen just once. The top ten constitute about 1.8% of the sample.

Of note for this clone: Its antigen is currently not known. Base qualities are not at hand, and no much larger clone is one base apart.

Deletion took 4 bases off V and 5 bases off J, with a span of 15 bases between the germline ends. Based on the germline V gene, the CDR1 and CDR2 sequences are SGHDT and YYEEEE. The CDR3 sequence holds 14 residues, the cysteine and phenylalanine included. Of the read, only the CDR3 DNA is kept; its 42 bases are in frame from base 1. This TCR came from a man in his late teens or twenties in good health. Some clones in this sample may be carry-over from other donors' samples. The V and J segments used are TRBV5-6 and TRBJ1-1, with TRBD1 as a weak D call on 6 bases. What was sequenced was naive CD8+ T cells from PBMCs. The label giving this sample's cell subset or site can be read as: CD45RA+CCR7+. The CDR3 region has the sequence CASSPRGRRTEAFF. The nucleotide sequence is TGTGCCAGCAGCCCCAGGGGTCGTAGAACTGAAGCTTTCTTT.